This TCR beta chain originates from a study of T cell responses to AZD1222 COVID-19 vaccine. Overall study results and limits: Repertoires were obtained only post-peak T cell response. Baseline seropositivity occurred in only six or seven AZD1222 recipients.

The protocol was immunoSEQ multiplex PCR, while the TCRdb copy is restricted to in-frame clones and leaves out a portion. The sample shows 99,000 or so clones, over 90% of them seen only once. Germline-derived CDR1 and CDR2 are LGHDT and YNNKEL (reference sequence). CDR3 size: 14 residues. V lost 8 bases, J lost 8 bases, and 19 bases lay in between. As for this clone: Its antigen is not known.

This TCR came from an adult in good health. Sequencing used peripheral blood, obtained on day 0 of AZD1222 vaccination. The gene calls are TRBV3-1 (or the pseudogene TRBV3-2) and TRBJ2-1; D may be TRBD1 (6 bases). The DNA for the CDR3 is TGTGCCAGCGGGATCTCCGGGACACAGGATGAGCAGTTCTTC. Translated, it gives CASGISGTQDEQFF.